This T cell receptor (beta chain) emerged from a study of post-analysis software for immune sequencing data. Study-level points and caveats: Patients with multiple sclerosis recorded significantly lower normalized Chao1 diversity than controls, the study found. TRBV5-6, TRBV5-1 and TRBV20-1 belonged to a set of about 5 TRBV segments that were more frequent in patients than controls.

The CDR3 length is 12 residues. The V end was cut by 6 bases, the J end by 5 bases, with 10 bases between. There are a few counts of this clonotype. No antigen is known for it. Unique molecular identifiers tagged the TCR beta cDNA libraries. TCRdb re-analysed the PCR reads in MiXCR, keeping a single row per CDR3 protein. The table includes some 690,000 distinct CDR3 sequences, 59% detected once. The sequencing input was blood. The sequence derives from a girl aged 2-15 years with multiple sclerosis. This chain uses TRBV12-3 or TRBV12-4 with TRBJ1-2, with TRBD1 as a possible D gene (5 bases). CDR3 sequence reads: CASRRDVYGYTF. DNA of the CDR3: TGTGCCAGCAGGCGGGACGTATATGGCTACACCTTC.